The TCR beta chain described here comes from a study of vaccination effects on CD4 cells after COVID-19. General study findings and limits: Limitations: small convalescent group and missing early post-infection timepoints. In the late period after vaccination, infection- and vaccine-induced clones contracted markedly.

This table comes from immunoSEQ multiplex PCR, and its TCRdb copy is limited to in-frame clones, with some not included. The sample shows approximately 14,000 clones, about 77% of them seen only once. On this clone: Its antigen is unidentified.

Pools of viral peptides were used by the ViraFEST assay to expand antigen-specific CD4+ T cells ahead of sequencing. CD4+ T cells were isolated after about nine days of culture. Either the mRNA-1273 or the BNT162b2 vaccine was given to participants as two doses. Cultures of 2 million or so PBMC per well contained about 9.5 IU/ml IL-2 plus 10 ug/ml peptides. Here the sequenced sample was CD4+ T cells from PBMCs cultured with HCoV-NL63 spike peptides, taken after COVID-19 vaccination. This clonotype was obtained from a human donor who received a COVID-19 vaccine.

CDR3 loop: CASSLSWTGRDKQYF. The CDR3 region has the DNA TGTGCCAGCAGCTTATCGTGGACAGGGCGGGACAAGCAGTACTTC. The chain uses TRBV7-9 and TRBJ2-7; 8 bases line up with TRBD1. V shed 2 bases, J shed 8 bases, and the junction held 11 bases outside the gene matches. The CDR3 runs to 15 residues. The V gene's germline CDR1 is SEHNR and CDR2 FQNEAQ (reference sequence).